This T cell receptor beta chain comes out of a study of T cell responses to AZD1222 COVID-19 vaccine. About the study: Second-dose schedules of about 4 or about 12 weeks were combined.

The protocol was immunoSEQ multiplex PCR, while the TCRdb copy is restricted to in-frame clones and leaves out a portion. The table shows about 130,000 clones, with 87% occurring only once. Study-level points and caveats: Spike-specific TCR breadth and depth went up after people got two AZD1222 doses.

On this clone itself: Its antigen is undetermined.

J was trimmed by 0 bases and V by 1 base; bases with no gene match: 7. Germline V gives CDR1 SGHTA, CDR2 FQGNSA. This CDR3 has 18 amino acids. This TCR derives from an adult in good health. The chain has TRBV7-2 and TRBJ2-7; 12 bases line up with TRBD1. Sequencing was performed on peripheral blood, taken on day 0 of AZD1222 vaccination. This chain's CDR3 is CASSLVWGTGGTSYEQYF. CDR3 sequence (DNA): TGTGCCAGCAGCTTAGTTTGGGGGACAGGGGGCACCTCCTACGAGCAGTACTTC. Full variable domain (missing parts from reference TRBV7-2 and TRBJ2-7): GAGVSQSPSNKVTEKGKDVELRCDPISGHTALYWYRQSLGQGLEFLIYFQGNSAPDKSGLPSDRFSAERTGGSVSTLTIQRTQQEDSAVYLCASSLVWGTGGTSYEQYFGPGTRLTVT.